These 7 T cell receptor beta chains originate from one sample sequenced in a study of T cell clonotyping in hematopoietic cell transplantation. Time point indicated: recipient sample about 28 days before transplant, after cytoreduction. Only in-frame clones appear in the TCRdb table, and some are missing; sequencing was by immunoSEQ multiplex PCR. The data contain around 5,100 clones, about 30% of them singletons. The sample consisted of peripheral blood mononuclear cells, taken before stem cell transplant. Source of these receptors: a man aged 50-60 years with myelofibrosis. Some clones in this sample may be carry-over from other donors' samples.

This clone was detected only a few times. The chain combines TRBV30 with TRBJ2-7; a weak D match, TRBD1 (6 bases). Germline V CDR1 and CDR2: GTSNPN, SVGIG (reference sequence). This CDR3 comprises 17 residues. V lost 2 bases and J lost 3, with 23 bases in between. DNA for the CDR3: TGTGCCTGGAGTCCTCCCGTTACAGGGTCGTACCTCTACGAGCAGTACTTC. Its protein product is CAWSPPVTGSYLYEQYF.

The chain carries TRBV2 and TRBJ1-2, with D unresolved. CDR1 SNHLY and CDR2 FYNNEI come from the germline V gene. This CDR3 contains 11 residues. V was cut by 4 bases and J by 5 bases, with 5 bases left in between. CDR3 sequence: CASSARYGYTF. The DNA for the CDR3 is TGTGCCAGCAGTGCCCGTTATGGCTACACCTTC.

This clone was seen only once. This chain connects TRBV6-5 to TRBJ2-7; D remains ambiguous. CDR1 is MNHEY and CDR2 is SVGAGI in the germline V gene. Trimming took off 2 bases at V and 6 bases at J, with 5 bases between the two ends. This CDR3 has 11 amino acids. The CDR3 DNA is TGTGCCAGCAGTTACAGGAGCGAGCAGTACTTC. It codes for CASSYRSEQYF.

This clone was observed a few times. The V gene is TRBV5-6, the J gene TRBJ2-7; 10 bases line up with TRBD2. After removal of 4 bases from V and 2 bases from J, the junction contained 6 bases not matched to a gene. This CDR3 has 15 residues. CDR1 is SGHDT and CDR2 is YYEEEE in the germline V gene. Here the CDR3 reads CASSSPSGGTYEQYF. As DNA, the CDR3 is TGTGCCAGCAGCAGTCCTAGCGGGGGAACCTACGAGCAGTACTTC.

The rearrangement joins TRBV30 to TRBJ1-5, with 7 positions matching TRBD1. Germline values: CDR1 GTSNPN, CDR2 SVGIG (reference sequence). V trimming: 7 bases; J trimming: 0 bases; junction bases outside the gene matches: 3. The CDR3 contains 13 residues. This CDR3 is CAYGDSSNQPQHF. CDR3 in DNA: TGTGCCTACGGGGACAGTAGCAATCAGCCCCAGCATTTT. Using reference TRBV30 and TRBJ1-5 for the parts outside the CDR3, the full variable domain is SQTIHQWPATLVQPVGSPLSLECTVEGTSNPNLYWYRQAAGRGLQLLFYSVGIGQISSEVPQNLSASRPQDRQFILSSKKLLLSDSGFYLCAYGDSSNQPQHFGDGTRLSIL.

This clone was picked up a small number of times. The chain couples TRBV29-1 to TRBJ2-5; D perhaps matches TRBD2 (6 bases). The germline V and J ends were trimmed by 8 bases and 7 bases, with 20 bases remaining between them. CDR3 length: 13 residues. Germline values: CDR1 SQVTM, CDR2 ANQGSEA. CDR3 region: CSYGEDPGVTQYF. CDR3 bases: TGCAGCTATGGAGAGGATCCGGGAGTGACCCAGTACTTC.

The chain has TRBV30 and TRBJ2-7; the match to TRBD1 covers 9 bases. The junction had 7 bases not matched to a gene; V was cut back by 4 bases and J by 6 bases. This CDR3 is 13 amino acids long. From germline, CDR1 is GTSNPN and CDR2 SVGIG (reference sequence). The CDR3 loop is CAWMRQGVIEQYF. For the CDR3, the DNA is TGTGCCTGGATGAGACAGGGGGTAATCGAGCAGTACTTC.